Below, one TCR beta chain is given with its context. Germline CDR1 reads SGHRS; CDR2 reads YFSETQ. The CDR3 length is 12 residues. V was trimmed by 2 bases and J by 7 bases, leaving 7 bases between them. The sample is drawn from a study of CD8 T cells in Susac syndrome. Background on the study: Each patient with Susac syndrome, at the time of blood draw, was therapy-naive, on corticosteroids, or on intravenous immunoglobulin alone.

RNA totalling 0.5 to 1 ug underwent reverse transcription with random hexamers. The immunoSEQ assay covered 54 Vbeta and 13 Jbeta segments for CDR3. TCRdb recomputed calls from the immunoSEQ multiplex PCR reads with MiXCR, one row per CDR3 protein. This table holds about 140,000 distinct CDR3 sequences, around 93% found once. Sequenced: CD4+ T cells from PBMCs. The receptor was derived from a human donor with Susac syndrome. V usage is TRBV5-1 and J usage is TRBJ2-1; D may be TRBD2 (5 bases). CDR3 residues: CASSFPGNEQFF. For the CDR3, the DNA is TGCGCCAGCAGCTTTCCGGGGAATGAGCAGTTCTTC.